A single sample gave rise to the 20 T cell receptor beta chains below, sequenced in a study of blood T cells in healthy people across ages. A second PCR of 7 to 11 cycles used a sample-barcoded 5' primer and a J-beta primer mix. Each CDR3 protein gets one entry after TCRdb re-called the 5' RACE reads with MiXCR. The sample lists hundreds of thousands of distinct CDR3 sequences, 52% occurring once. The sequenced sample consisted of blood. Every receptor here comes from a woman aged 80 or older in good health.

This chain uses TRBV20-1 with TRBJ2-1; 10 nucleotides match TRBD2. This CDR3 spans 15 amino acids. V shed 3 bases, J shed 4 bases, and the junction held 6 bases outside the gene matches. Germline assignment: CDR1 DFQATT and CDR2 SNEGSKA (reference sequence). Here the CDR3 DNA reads TGCAGTGCTAGGCCCGGACTAGCGGCATACAATGAGCAGTTCTTC. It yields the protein CSARPGLAAYNEQFF.

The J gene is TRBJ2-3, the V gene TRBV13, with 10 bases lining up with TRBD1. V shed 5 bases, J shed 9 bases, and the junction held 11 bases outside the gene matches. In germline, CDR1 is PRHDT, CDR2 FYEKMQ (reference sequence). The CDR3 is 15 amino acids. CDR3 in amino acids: CASSPLTGGRGTQYF. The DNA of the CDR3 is TGTGCCAGCAGCCCATTGACAGGGGGCAGAGGGACGCAGTATTTT.

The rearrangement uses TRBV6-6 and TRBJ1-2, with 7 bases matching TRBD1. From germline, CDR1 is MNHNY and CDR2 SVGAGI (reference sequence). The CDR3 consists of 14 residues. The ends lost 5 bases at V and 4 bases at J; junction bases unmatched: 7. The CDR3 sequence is CASSTGDSLYGYTF. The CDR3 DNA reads TGTGCCAGCAGTACGGGGGACAGCCTCTATGGCTACACCTTC.

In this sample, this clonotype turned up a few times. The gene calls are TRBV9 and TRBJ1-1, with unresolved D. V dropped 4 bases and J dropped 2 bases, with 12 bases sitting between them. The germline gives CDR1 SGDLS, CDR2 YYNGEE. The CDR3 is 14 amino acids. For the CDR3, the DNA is TGTGCCAGCAGCCCCCGAGAACGAAACACTGAAGCTTTCTTT. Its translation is CASSPRERNTEAFF.

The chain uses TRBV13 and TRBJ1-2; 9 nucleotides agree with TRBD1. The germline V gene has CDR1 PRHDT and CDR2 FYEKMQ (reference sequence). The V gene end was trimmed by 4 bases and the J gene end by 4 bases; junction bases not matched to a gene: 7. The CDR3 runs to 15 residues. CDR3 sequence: CASSWTGERIYGYTF. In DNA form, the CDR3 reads TGTGCCAGCAGCTGGACAGGGGAAAGAATCTATGGCTACACCTTC.

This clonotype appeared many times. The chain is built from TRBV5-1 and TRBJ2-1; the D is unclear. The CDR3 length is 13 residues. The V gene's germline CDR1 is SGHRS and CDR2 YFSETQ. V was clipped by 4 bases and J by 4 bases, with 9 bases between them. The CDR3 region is CASSVGVYNEQFF. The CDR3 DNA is TGCGCCAGCAGCGTTGGTGTGTACAATGAGCAGTTCTTC.

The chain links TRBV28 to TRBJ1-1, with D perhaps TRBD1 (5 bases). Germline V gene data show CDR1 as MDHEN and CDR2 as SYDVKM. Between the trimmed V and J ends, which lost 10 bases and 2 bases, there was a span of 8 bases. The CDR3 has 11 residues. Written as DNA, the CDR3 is TGTGCCACGGGGGAAAACACTGAAGCTTTCTTT. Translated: CATGENTEAFF.

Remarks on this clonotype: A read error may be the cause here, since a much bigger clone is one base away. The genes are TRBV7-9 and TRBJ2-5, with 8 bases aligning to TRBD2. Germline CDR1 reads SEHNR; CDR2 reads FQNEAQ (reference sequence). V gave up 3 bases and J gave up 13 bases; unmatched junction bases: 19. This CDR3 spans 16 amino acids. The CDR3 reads CASSLWLAGTYNERYF. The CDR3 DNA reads TGTGCCAGCAGCTTGTGGCTAGCGGGTACCTACAATGAGCGGTACTTC.

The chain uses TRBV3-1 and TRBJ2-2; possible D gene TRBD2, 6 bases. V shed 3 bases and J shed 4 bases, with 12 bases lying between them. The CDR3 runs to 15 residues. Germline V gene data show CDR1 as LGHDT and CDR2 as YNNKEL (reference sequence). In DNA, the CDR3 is TGTGCCAGCAGCCACCGGAGGGACCTCACCGGGGAGCTGTTTTTT. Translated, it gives CASSHRRDLTGELFF.

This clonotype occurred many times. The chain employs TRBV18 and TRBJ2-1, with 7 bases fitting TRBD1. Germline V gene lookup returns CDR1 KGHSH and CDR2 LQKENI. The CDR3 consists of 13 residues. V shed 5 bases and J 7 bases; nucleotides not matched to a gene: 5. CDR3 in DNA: TGTGCCAGCTCATTCGACAGGGCGAATGAGCAGTTCTTC. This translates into CASSFDRANEQFF. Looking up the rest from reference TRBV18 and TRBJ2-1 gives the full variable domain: NAGVMQNPRHLVRRRGQEARLRCSPMKGHSHVYWYRQLPEEGLKFMVYLQKENIIDESGMPKERFSAEFPKEGPSILRIQQVVRGDSAAYFCASSFDRANEQFFGPGTRLTVL.

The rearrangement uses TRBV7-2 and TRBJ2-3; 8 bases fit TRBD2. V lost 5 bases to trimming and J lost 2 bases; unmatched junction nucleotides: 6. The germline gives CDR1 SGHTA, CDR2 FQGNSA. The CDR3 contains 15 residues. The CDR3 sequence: CASSPRTSYTDTQYF. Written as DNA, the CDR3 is TGTGCCAGCAGCCCTCGGACTAGCTACACAGATACGCAGTATTTT.

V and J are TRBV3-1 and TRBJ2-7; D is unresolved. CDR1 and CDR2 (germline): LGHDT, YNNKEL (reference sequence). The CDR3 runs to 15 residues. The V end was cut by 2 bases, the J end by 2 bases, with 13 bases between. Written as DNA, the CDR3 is TGTGCCAGCAGCCAATTTGCGGCTAGGCCCTACGAGCAGTACTTC. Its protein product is CASSQFAARPYEQYF.

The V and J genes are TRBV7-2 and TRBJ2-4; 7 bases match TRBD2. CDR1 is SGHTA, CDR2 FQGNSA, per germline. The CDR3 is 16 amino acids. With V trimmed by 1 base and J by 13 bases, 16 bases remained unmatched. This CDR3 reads CASSLDATGGRREQYF. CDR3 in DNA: TGTGCCAGCAGCTTAGACGCGACTGGCGGGAGACGAGAGCAGTACTTC.

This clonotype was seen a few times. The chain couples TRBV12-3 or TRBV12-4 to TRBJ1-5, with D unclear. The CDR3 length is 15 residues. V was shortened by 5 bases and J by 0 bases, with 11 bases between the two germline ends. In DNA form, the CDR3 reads TGTGCCAGCAGTCAGTCGGGGATTAGCAATCAGCCCCAGCATTTT. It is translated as CASSQSGISNQPQHF.

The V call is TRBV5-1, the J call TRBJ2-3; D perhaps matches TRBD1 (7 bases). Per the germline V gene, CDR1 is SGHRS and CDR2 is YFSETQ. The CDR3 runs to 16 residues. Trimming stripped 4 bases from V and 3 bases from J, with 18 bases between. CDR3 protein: CASSPRPTGRTDTQYF. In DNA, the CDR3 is TGCGCCAGCAGCCCCCGTCCGACAGGGAGGACAGATACGCAGTATTTT.

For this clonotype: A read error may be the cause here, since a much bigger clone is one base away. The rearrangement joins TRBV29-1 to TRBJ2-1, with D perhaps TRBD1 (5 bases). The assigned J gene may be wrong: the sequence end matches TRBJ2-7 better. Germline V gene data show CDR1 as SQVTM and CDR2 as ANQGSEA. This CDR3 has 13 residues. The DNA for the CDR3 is TGCAGCACCCGCTCCTACAGGTACAATGAGCAGTACTTC. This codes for CSTRSYRYNEQYF.

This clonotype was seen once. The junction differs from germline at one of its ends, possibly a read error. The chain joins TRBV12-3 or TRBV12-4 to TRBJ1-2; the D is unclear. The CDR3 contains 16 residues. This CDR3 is CASSLDQRRSLGGYTF. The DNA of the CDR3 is TGTGCCAGCAGCTTAGATCAGCGCAGGTCGCTCGGGGGCTACACCTTC.

The CDR3 protein is CASSSGEDIQETQYF. CDR3 nucleotides: TGTGCCAGCAGTTCTGGGGAGGATATCCAAGAGACCCAGTACTTC. The chain carries TRBV12-3 or TRBV12-4 and TRBJ2-5; D is perhaps TRBD2 (6 bases). V was clipped by 4 bases and J by 1 base, with 13 bases between them. The CDR3 totals 15 residues.

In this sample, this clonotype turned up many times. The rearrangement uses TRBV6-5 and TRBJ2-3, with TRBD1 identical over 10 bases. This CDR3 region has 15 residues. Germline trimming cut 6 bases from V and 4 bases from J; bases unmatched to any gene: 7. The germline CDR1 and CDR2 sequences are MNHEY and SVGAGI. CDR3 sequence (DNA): TGTGCCAGCAGGACAGGGGGCAAGAGTGCAGATACGCAGTATTTT. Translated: CASRTGGKSADTQYF.

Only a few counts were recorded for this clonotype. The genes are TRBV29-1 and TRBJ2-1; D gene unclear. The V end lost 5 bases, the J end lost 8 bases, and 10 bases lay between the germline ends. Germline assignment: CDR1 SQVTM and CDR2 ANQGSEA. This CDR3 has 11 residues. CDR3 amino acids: CSVLVRDEQFF. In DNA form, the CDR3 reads TGCAGCGTTCTGGTTAGGGATGAGCAGTTCTTC.